This T cell receptor beta chain was profiled in a study of response to subunit inactivated influenza vaccine. Study-level results: The authors suggested that every seasonal influenza vaccination recruits few new T cells.

MiXCR, applied by TCRdb to the RT-PCR reads, yields one record per CDR3 protein. The data hold about 520,000 distinct CDR3 sequences, with roughly 7.9% observed a single time. Only a few counts were recorded for this clonotype. Its antigen is as yet unknown. The CDR3 has 12 amino acids. The V and J ends lost 6 bases and 10 bases respectively, with 13 bases between them. Germline CDR1 reads SGHDN; CDR2 reads FVKESK. This chain connects TRBV14 to TRBJ2-1; D is perhaps TRBD1 (6 bases). The clonotype originates from a man between 50 and 70 years old who received an inactivated influenza vaccine. Sequences were derived from PBMCs from blood, sampled 23 to 25 months after vaccination. CDR3 protein: CASSPQGLEQFF. Written as DNA, the CDR3 is TGTGCCAGCAGTCCCCAGGGGCTGGAGCAGTTCTTC.